This T cell receptor beta chain stems from a study of shared clonotypes between healthy human individuals. Background on the study: A couple of women and a few men aged 18 to 49 made up the donors.

The data were produced by immunoSEQ multiplex PCR, yet TCRdb's version contains in-frame clones alone and is incomplete. This sample has 2 million or so clones, with about 95% found just once. Positive CCR7 selection of CD45RO-negative cells yielded the naive CD8 cells, and terminally differentiated effector memory CD45RA+ cells were excluded. The material sequenced was naive CD8+ T cells sorted from blood. The receptor comes from a man aged 18 to 30 in good health.

The CDR3: CASGQGAGYSPLHF. The CDR3 bases are TGTGCCAGCGGGCAGGGGGCGGGTTATTCACCCCTCCACTTT. This sequence joins TRBV9 and TRBJ1-6, with 8 bases aligning to TRBD1. Per germline, CDR1 SGDLS and CDR2 YYNGEE. Trimming took 7 bases from V and 8 from J; bases not matched to a gene: 8. The CDR3 covers 14 residues.